This TCR beta chain was sequenced for a study of identical twins. Findings and caveats of the study: Beta out-of-frame sequences showed weaker excess twin sharing. Shared out-of-frame alpha sequences (those common to twins) showed excess low generation probability.

TCRdb called the 5' RACE reads again in MiXCR, with one record for every CDR3 protein. The table lists about 530,000 distinct CDR3 sequences, 13% to 15% of them singletons. The table lists this clonotype with many counts. Its antigen is unknown. These data were likewise used in another study, on yellow fever vaccine responses in identical twins.

The sequenced sample was CD4+ T cells sorted from blood. The sequence derives from a woman between 18 and 30 years old in good health.

CDR3 protein: CASSWTGWVEEKLFF. As DNA, the CDR3 is TGCGCCAGCAGCTGGACAGGCTGGGTGGAAGAAAAACTGTTTTTT. V is TRBV5-1 and J is TRBJ1-4, with 7 nucleotides matching TRBD1. From germline, CDR1 is SGHRS and CDR2 YFSETQ. The CDR3 runs 15 residues. The V segment lost 3 bases and the J segment 8 bases; nucleotides outside the gene matches: 10.